This T cell receptor (beta chain) was documented in a study of control samples from healthy donors and cancer patients. The CDR3 extends over 12 amino acids. Germline lookup yields CDR1 MNHEY and CDR2 SVGEGT. Trimming pared 0 bases from V and 7 bases from J, leaving 6 bases between. The protocol was immunoSEQ multiplex PCR, while the TCRdb copy is restricted to in-frame clones and leaves out a portion. The sample lists under 450,000 clones, 90% seen once, with over 5.5% in the top ten. The sequence came from a man in his forties with head and neck cancer. This chain connects TRBV6-2 or TRBV6-3 to TRBJ1-2; TRBD1 is a possible D gene (5 bases). The sample comprised PBMCs. The CDR3 protein is CASSYSGGGYTF. In DNA, the CDR3 is TGTGCCAGCAGTTACTCCGGGGGTGGCTACACCTTC.